This entry concerns a single T cell receptor (beta chain). This CDR3 has 18 amino acids. Trimming pared 4 bases from V and 0 bases from J, leaving 19 bases between. Germline V gene lookup returns CDR1 SGHRS and CDR2 YFSETQ. The table came from immunoSEQ multiplex PCR; TCRdb's copy has only in-frame clones and leaves some out. The profile covers 150,000 to 200,000 clones, with more than 85% appearing a single time and less than 5.5% taken by the ten largest. This sample is drawn from a study of T cell responses to AZD1222 COVID-19 vaccine. The sequenced sample was peripheral blood, obtained on day 0 of AZD1222 vaccination. The TCR was taken from an adult in good health. The V call is TRBV5-1, the J call TRBJ2-2; D is uncertain. CDR3 in DNA: TGCGCCAGCAGCGCTGCCCTTCTGGCAGCAACGAACACCGGGGAGCTGTTTTTT. As protein: CASSAALLAATNTGELFF.